Listed here are 5 T cell receptor beta chains from one sample, sequenced in a study of blood T cell repertoires in COVID-19. Repertoires were generated with immunoSEQ multiplex PCR, while TCRdb's copy carries only in-frame clones and drops some. The data hold approximately 140,000 clones, with over 75% observed a single time. The sequenced sample was peripheral blood. Receptors were obtained from a human donor in a cohort sampled during active COVID-19.

This clone was counted only a few times. The V call is TRBV19, the J call TRBJ2-1; 12 positions match TRBD2. Germline V gene lookup returns CDR1 LNHDA and CDR2 SQIVND (reference sequence). This CDR3 spans 14 amino acids. The V and J ends lost 6 bases and 7 bases, in that order; junction bases with no gene match: 4. The CDR3 spells CASSPSGRGNEQFF. CDR3 DNA sequence: TGTGCCAGTAGCCCTAGCGGGAGGGGAAATGAGCAGTTCTTC. Drawing the rest from reference TRBV19 and TRBJ2-1, the complete variable domain is DGGITQSPKYLFRKEGQNVTLSCEQNLNHDAMYWYRQDPGQGLRLIYYSQIVNDFQKGDIAEGYSVSREKKESFPLTVTSAQKNPTAFYLCASSPSGRGNEQFFGPGTRLTVL.

The chain has TRBV7-8 and TRBJ1-2; no firm D call. CDR3 length: 15 residues. V was trimmed by 0 bases and J by 4 bases, leaving 12 bases between them. Germline loops: CDR1 SGHVS, CDR2 FQNEAQ. CDR3 loop: CASSLATRVGYGYTF. CDR3 sequence (DNA): TGTGCCAGCAGCTTAGCAACACGGGTTGGCTATGGCTACACCTTC.

The V and J genes are TRBV7-6 and TRBJ2-2, with TRBD1 matching over 7 bases. CDR3 length: 15 amino acids. Germline V lookup: CDR1 SGHVS, CDR2 FNYEAQ. The J segment lost 2 bases and the V segment lost 6 bases, leaving 6 bases of the junction unmatched. DNA for the CDR3: TGTGCCAGCAGGGCCGGGACAGAAAACACCGGGGAGCTGTTTTTT. Protein: CASRAGTENTGELFF.

V gene TRBV18 combines with J gene TRBJ2-1; D ambiguous. Germline values: CDR1 KGHSH, CDR2 LQKENI. V lost 2 bases, J lost 0 bases, and 11 bases lay in between. This CDR3 has 16 amino acids. The CDR3 coding sequence is TGTGCCAGCTCACCAGGCACCGCATACTCCTACAATGAGCAGTTCTTC. Translated, it gives CASSPGTAYSYNEQFF.

The V gene is TRBV30, the J gene TRBJ2-2, with 7 bases identical to TRBD2. Germline loops: CDR1 GTSNPN, CDR2 SVGIG (reference sequence). The V gene end was trimmed by 5 bases and the J gene end by 7 bases; junction bases not matched to a gene: 13. This CDR3 is 15 amino acids long. The CDR3 nucleotides are TGTGCCTGGCAAAAACGAGGGGAGGGAAGCGGGGAGCTGTTTTTT. Translated: CAWQKRGEGSGELFF.